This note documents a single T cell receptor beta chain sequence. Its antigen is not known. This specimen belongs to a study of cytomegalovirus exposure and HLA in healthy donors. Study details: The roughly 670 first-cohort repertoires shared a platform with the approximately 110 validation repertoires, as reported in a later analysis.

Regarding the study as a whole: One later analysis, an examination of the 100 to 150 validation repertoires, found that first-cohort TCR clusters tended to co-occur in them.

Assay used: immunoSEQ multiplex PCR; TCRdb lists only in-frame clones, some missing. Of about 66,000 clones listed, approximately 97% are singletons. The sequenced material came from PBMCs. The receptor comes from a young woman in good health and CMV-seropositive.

In DNA, the CDR3 is TGTGCCAGTAGTAAGGAGGGGGCTCCATCCTACGAGCAGTACTTC. It translates to CASSKEGAPSYEQYF. The chain links TRBV19 to TRBJ2-7; D may be TRBD1 (7 bases). The germline V and J ends were trimmed by 4 bases and 1 base, with 14 bases remaining between them. Looked up from germline, CDR1 is LNHDA and CDR2 is SQIVND (reference sequence). The length of the CDR3 is 15 residues.